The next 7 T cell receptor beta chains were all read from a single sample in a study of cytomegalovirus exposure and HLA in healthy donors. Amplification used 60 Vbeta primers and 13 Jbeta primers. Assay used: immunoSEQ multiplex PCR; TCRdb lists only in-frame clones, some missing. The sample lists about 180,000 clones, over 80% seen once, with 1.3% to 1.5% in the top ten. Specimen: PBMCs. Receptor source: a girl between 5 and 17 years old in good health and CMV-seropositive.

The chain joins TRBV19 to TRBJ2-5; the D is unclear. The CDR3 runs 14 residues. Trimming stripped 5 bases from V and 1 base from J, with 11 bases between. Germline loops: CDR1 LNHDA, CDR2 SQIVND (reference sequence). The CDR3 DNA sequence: TGTGCCAGTAGTCCCTCCGGGTCCCAAGAGACCCAGTACTTC. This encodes CASSPSGSQETQYF.

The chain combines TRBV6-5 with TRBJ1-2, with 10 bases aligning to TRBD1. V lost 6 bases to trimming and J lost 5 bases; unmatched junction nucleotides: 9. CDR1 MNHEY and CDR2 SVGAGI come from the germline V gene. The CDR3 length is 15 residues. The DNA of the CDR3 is TGTGCCAGCAGCTATGGACAGGGGGTAGGGTATGGCTACACCTTC. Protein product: CASSYGQGVGYGYTF.

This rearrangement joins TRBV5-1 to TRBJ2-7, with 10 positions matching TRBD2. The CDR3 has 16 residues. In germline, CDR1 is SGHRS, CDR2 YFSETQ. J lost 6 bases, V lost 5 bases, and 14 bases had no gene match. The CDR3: CASRAIAGGLGSEQYF. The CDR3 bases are TGCGCCAGCAGAGCGATAGCGGGAGGATTAGGTAGCGAGCAGTACTTC.

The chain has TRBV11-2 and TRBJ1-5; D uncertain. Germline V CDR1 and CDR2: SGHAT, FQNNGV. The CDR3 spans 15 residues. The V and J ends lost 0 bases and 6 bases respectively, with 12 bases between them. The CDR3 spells CASSLEGGRLQPQHF. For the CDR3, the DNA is TGTGCCAGCAGCTTAGAGGGAGGGCGGCTTCAGCCCCAGCATTTT.

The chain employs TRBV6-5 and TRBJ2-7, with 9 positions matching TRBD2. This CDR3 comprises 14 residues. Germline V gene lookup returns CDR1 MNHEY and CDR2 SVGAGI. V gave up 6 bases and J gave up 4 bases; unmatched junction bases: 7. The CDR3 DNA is TGTGCCAGCAGATATAGCGGGAGTCGTTACGAGCAGTACTTC. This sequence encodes CASRYSGSRYEQYF.

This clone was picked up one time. The CDR3 is CASSQMIANYGYTF. CDR3 DNA: TGTGCCAGCAGTCAAATGATCGCGAACTATGGCTACACCTTC. The rearrangement joins TRBV6-5 to TRBJ1-2; unclear D gene. Germline assignment: CDR1 MNHEY and CDR2 SVGAGI. V lost 5 bases, J lost 2 bases, and 12 bases lay in between. This CDR3 contains 14 residues.

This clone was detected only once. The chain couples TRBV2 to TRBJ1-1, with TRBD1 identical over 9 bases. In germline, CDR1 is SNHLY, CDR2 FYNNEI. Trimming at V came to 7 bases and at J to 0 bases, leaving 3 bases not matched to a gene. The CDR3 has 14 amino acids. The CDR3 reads CASINRGLNTEAFF. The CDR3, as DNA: TGTGCCAGCATCAACAGGGGGCTGAACACTGAAGCTTTCTTT.